These 28 T cell receptor beta chains were all obtained from the same sample, sequenced in a study of CD8+CD57+ T cells in acquired aplastic anemia listed by TCRdb under 2018. This sample was sequenced with an Illumina HiSeq 2000. Genomic DNA served as template for TCR beta VDJ combination and CDR3 sequence profiling. Starting from the raw public reads, TCRdb applied fastp trimming at Q25, assembled clones with MiXCR and retained in-frame beta chains. Rows with a matching CDR3 protein are joined into one entry that keeps the most common DNA and genes. The sample table lists 270,000 or so distinct CDR3 sequences, around 82% of them with a count of one. The ten largest account for approximately 40% of the sample. Expansion of CD8+CD57+ cells had been shown by flow cytometry in the patients chosen for sequencing. Sequencing was done on a sample of sorted CD4+, CD8+, or CD8+CD57+ T cells (not recorded which) from PBMCs. The receptors were gathered from a human donor with aplastic anemia.

This clonotype has just a few counts. The chain is built from TRBV19 and TRBJ2-3; no reliable D call. The V end was cut by 9 bases, the J end by 4 bases, with 5 bases between. The CDR3 runs to 10 residues. Germline V CDR1 and CDR2: LNHDA, SQIVND (reference sequence). CDR3: CASGSDTQYF. The CDR3 DNA sequence: TGTGCCAGCGGCTCAGATACGCAGTATTTT.

V and J are TRBV5-5 and TRBJ2-7; 7 positions agree with TRBD1. Germline-derived CDR1 and CDR2 are SGHKS and YYEKEE (reference sequence). This CDR3 is 18 amino acids long. V was clipped by 2 bases and J by 1 base; unmatched bases: 15. DNA of the CDR3: TGTGCCAGCAGCTTTCAGGAGGACGGGACAGCCCTTTCCTACGAGCAGTACGTC. It is translated as CASSFQEDGTALSYEQYV.

Of note for this clonotype: No conserved phenylalanine or tryptophan ends this CDR3, so it is likely a read error. Because the CDR3's place on the DNA is in doubt, the DNA is left out and the CDR3 is given as listed by TCRdb. The rearrangement links TRBV7-9 to TRBJ2-1; the tabulated D call, TRBD1, remains unverified against the DNA. Germline lookup yields CDR1 SEHNR and CDR2 FQNEAQ (reference sequence). A total of 13 residues make up the CDR3, ends included. CDR3 loop: CAGQGARVHQYFG.

The genes are TRBV7-3 and TRBJ2-1; D assignment may be TRBD1 or TRBD2 (6 bases each). The CDR3 has 13 residues. V shed 6 bases and J shed 12 bases, with 18 bases lying between them. Germline V CDR1 and CDR2: SGHTA, FQGTGA. CDR3 sequence: CASSDGGLYAQFF. The CDR3 DNA reads as TGTGCCAGCAGTGATGGGGGGCTCTATGCGCAGTTCTTC.

This clonotype was recorded once. Here the CDR3 omits its conserved ending phenylalanine or tryptophan, so a read error is the likely source. Because the CDR3's place on the DNA is in doubt, the DNA is left out and the CDR3 is given as listed by TCRdb. The V and J genes are TRBV9 and TRBJ2-3; the D call of TRBD1 is as the table states it, not checked on the DNA. The CDR3 extends over 13 residues, inclusive of both ends. Germline V lookup: CDR1 SGDLS, CDR2 YYNGEE. CDR3 residues: CASSSGDKSPKQL.

In regard to this clonotype: Likely a read error: the CDR3 ends without its conserved phenylalanine or tryptophan. Because the CDR3's place on the DNA is in doubt, the DNA is left out and the CDR3 is given as listed by TCRdb. The chain employs TRBV2 and TRBJ1-5. The CDR3 numbers 14 amino acids, ends counted. Per the germline V gene, CDR1 is SNHLY and CDR2 is FYNNEI. CDR3 residues: CASSEGCRDKHYLV.

This clonotype occurred once. The junction shows a germline mismatch at one end, possibly a read error. The J gene is TRBJ2-3, the V gene TRBV7-2; 8 bases match TRBD2. The length of the CDR3 is 15 residues. Germline lookup yields CDR1 SGHTA and CDR2 FQGNSA. CDR3 loop: CASSLVVTSDTTHYF. The CDR3 nucleotides are TGTGCCAGCAGCTTAGTGGTGACTAGCGATACTACGCATTATTTT.

In regard to this clonotype: The junction differs from germline at one of its ends, possibly a read error. The chain carries TRBV7-2 and TRBJ2-6, with D possibly matching TRBD1 (6 bases). The CDR3 loop spans 15 amino acids. Germline V gene lookup returns CDR1 SGHTA and CDR2 FQGNSA. CDR3 in amino acids: CASSASGAGANVQTF. As DNA, the CDR3 is TGTGCCAGCAGCGCGTCAGGGGCTGGGGCCAACGTCCAGACTTTC.

CDR3 nucleotides: TGTGCCAGCAGCTTAGACTTTCGGGGGTACGAGCAGTACTTC. Translated, it gives CASSLDFRGYEQYF. This rearrangement joins TRBV7-2 to TRBJ2-7, with D perhaps TRBD2 (6 bases). Germline V gene sequence: CDR1 SGHTA, CDR2 FQGNSA. V dropped 1 base and J dropped 4 bases, with 11 bases sitting between them. The CDR3 sequence is 14 residues long. Full variable domain (outside the CDR3, taken from reference TRBV7-2 and TRBJ2-7): GAGVSQSPSNKVTEKGKDVELRCDPISGHTALYWYRQSLGQGLEFLIYFQGNSAPDKSGLPSDRFSAERTGGSVSTLTIQRTQQEDSAVYLCASSLDFRGYEQYFGPGTRLTVT.

About this clonotype: Since no conserved phenylalanine or tryptophan closes the CDR3, a read error is the likely cause. No DNA is shown, since the ends of the CDR3 on it are uncertain; the CDR3 is the one TCRdb lists. The V and J genes are TRBV2 and TRBJ2-7. Germline V gene lookup returns CDR1 SNHLY and CDR2 FYNNEI. From its first to its last residue, the CDR3 has 15 amino acids. CDR3 sequence reads: CASGDIITEPHEHDS.

The chain couples TRBV7-9 to TRBJ1-1, with D perhaps matching TRBD1 (5 bases). The CDR3 consists of 15 residues. V was trimmed by 1 base and J by 14 bases, leaving 23 bases between them. CDR1 and CDR2 (germline): SEHNR, FQNEAQ (reference sequence). CDR3 region: CASSLERSGGAVGFF. In nucleotides, the CDR3 is TGTGCCAGCAGCTTAGAAAGAAGCGGGGGAGCTGTGGGCTTCTTT.

A word on this clonotype: Compared with germline, one end of the junction differs, possibly owing to a read error. The V call is TRBV2, the J call TRBJ2-3, with 10 bases fitting TRBD2. Per germline, CDR1 SNHLY and CDR2 FYNNEI. CDR3 size: 14 residues. The DNA of the CDR3 is TGTGCCAGCAGCTTAGCGGGAGGTCACACTACGGAGTATTTT. Translation gives CASSLAGGHTTEYF.

Regarding this clonotype: A read error may produce the germline difference seen at one junction end. The chain joins TRBV9 to TRBJ2-3, with D perhaps TRBD1 or TRBD2 (5 bases each). This CDR3 is built from 14 residues. Germline V lookup: CDR1 SGDLS, CDR2 YYNGEE. CDR3 protein: CASSLDEGPGTLHF. In DNA form, the CDR3 reads TGTGCCAGCAGCCTGGACGAGGGGCCCGGTACCCTACATTTT.

This chain connects TRBV7-8 to TRBJ2-3; TRBD2 is a possible D gene (6 bases). V was pared by 0 bases and J by 7 bases, with 14 bases between. Germline V CDR1 and CDR2: SGHVS, FQNEAQ. There are 15 residues in the CDR3. The CDR3 sequence: CASSLAGGPDNTQYF. In DNA form, the CDR3 reads TGTGCCAGCAGCTTAGCGGGAGGTCCAGATAATACGCAGTATTTT.

This clonotype showed up just once. The CDR3 is CASSSSGGGTDTQLFF. DNA of the CDR3: TGTGCCAGCAGCTCCTCAGGGGGGGGCACAGACACGCAGCTGTTTTTT. J is TRBJ2-2 and V is TRBV7-3; D tentatively reads TRBD1 or TRBD2 (7 bases each). This CDR3 is 16 amino acids long. V gave up 4 bases and J gave up 12 bases, with 24 bases separating them. From germline, CDR1 is SGHTA and CDR2 FQGTGA.

As for this clonotype: It is unclear where the CDR3 begins or ends on the DNA, so no DNA is shown, and the CDR3 is as TCRdb lists it. V usage is TRBV7-9 and J usage is TRBJ2-5. The germline CDR1 and CDR2 sequences are SEHNR and FQNEAQ (reference sequence). The CDR3 has 15 amino acids, counting both end residues. This chain's CDR3 is CASSAVAETQYFGYF.

About this clonotype: The junction departs from germline at one end; a sequencing error may be responsible. The genes are TRBV19 and TRBJ1-1; no clear D. The CDR3 runs 15 residues. From germline, CDR1 is LNHDA and CDR2 SQIVND (reference sequence). CDR3 sequence (DNA): TGTGCCACCAATATAGCAAGGCCCCTCAACACTGAAGCTTTCTTC. This codes for CATNIARPLNTEAFF.

As for this clonotype: The missing conserved phenylalanine or tryptophan at the end of this CDR3 makes a read error likely. CDR3 in DNA: TGTGCCAGCAGGGACGCGGGCACAGATTCTCAGTATATT. Its translation is CASRDAGTDSQYI. The chain employs TRBV9 and TRBJ2-3, with a possible D match to TRBD2 (5 bases). In germline, CDR1 is SGDLS, CDR2 YYNGEE. Trimming removed 5 bases from V and 12 bases from J, with 19 bases in between. The CDR3 length is 13 residues.

This clonotype was detected many times. The chain uses TRBV4-1 and TRBJ1-1, with a tentative D call TRBD1 (6 bases). Trimming cost V 2 bases and J 5 bases, with 15 bases left between them. The length of the CDR3 is 15 residues. The germline V gene encodes CDR1 MGHRA and CDR2 YSYEKL. This CDR3 reads CASSQTIGGRTEAFF. In nucleotides, the CDR3 is TGCGCCAGCAGCCAAACGATCGGGGGGCGGACTGAAGCTTTCTTT.

The J gene is TRBJ2-7, the V gene TRBV7-9; TRBD2 agrees at 7 bases. The length of the CDR3 is 18 residues. CDR1 and CDR2 (germline): SEHNR, FQNEAQ (reference sequence). Losses at the gene ends were 3 bases for V and 1 base for J; bases not matched to a gene: 15. This CDR3 is CASSFHRSGAAHSYEQYV. The CDR3 DNA reads TGTGCCAGCAGCTTTCATCGAAGCGGGGCGGCCCATTCCTACGAGCAGTACGTC.

This clonotype was seen a handful of times. This chain joins TRBV9 and TRBJ2-6; D is unresolved. This CDR3 spans 16 amino acids. Trimming removed 4 bases at V and 13 bases at J, with 24 bases between. The V gene's germline CDR1 is SGDLS and CDR2 YYNGEE. Here the CDR3 reads CASSLGSDTQAFVLTF. For the CDR3, the DNA is TGTGCCAGCAGCTTAGGGTCAGATACCCAGGCTTTTGTCCTGACTTTC.

This rearrangement joins TRBV5-6 to TRBJ1-2; D is uncertain. Trimming pared 5 bases from V and 9 bases from J, leaving 26 bases between. This CDR3 region has 16 residues. CDR1 is SGHDT, CDR2 YYEEEE, per germline. CDR3 loop: CASSIASDGLVYCYTF. DNA of the CDR3: TGTGCCAGCAGTATAGCTAGCGACGGGCTCGTATATTGCTACACCTTC.

V gene TRBV11-3 combines with J gene TRBJ2-7, with TRBD1 as a possible D gene (6 bases). V was cut by 4 bases and J by 1 base, with 23 bases left in between. The CDR3 consists of 18 residues. Germline CDR1 reads SGHNT; CDR2 reads YENEEA. The CDR3 DNA sequence: TGTGCCAGCAGCTCCCCCTTTGACCGGACAGCCCTTTCCTACGAGCAGTACGTC. Translated: CASSSPFDRTALSYEQYV.

The chain recombines TRBV7-9 with TRBJ1-2; TRBD1 might be the D (6 bases). CDR3 size: 13 residues. Trimming cost V 5 bases and J 13 bases, with 20 bases left between them. Germline CDR1 is SEHNR and CDR2 is FQNEAQ (reference sequence). CDR3 loop: CASSVDGGGGSTF. The CDR3 DNA follows: TGTGCCAGCAGCGTTGATGGGGGCGGGGGGAGCACCTTC.

Comments on this clonotype: A much larger clone differs from this one at a single base, so this may be a read error. This is likely a read error, given that the CDR3 carries no conserved phenylalanine or tryptophan at its end. No DNA is shown, since the ends of the CDR3 on it are uncertain; the CDR3 is the one TCRdb lists. This CDR3 reads CASSLGAGVTDSQ. V gene TRBV7-2 combines with J gene TRBJ2-3; the D call TRBD1 from the table was never checked on the DNA. The CDR3 comprises 13 residues, both ends counted. Germline lookup yields CDR1 SGHTA and CDR2 FQGNSA.

This clonotype turned up a few times. V usage is TRBV2 and J usage is TRBJ2-1; 8 bases line up with TRBD2. Trimming cost V 4 bases and J 8 bases; bases outside gene matches: 4. CDR3 length: 13 amino acids. Germline CDR1 and CDR2: SNHLY and FYNNEI. CDR3 residues: CASSGGGSHEQFF. DNA for the CDR3: TGTGCCAGCAGTGGCGGGGGGAGCCATGAGCAGTTCTTC.

CDR3 coding DNA: TGTGCCAGCAGCACCTCGGGGAGCGGCTCCTACGAGCAGTATTTT. Residues: CASSTSGSGSYEQYF. The rearrangement joins TRBV7-2 to TRBJ2-3, with D possibly being TRBD2 (5 bases). The CDR3 length is 15 residues. Trimming shortened V by 5 bases and J by 11 bases, and 23 bases separated the two germline ends. Per germline, CDR1 SGHTA and CDR2 FQGNSA.

V and J are TRBV9 and TRBJ2-3; 11 bases map to TRBD2. J was trimmed by 14 bases and V by 4 bases; bases with no gene match: 12. The CDR3 is 14 residues long. CDR1 and CDR2 (germline): SGDLS, YYNGEE. The CDR3 nucleotides are TGTGCCAGCAGCTCAGGGACTAGCGGAAAAAAGACGTATTTT. Translation: CASSSGTSGKKTYF.